This T cell receptor (beta chain) was obtained from a study of PD-1 blockade in mismatch repair-deficient tumors. Of note for this clone: Other DNA variants within this sample encode the same CDR3.

The data were produced by immunoSEQ multiplex PCR, yet TCRdb's version contains in-frame clones alone and is incomplete. The sample shows approximately 80,000 clones, roughly 80% of them seen only once. V lost 2 bases, J lost 0 bases, and 8 bases lay in between. The CDR3 has 14 residues. Germline CDR1 is SGHNT and CDR2 is YENEEA. Sequences were derived from peripheral blood, sampled 44 weeks after starting pembrolizumab. This TCR derives from an adult with mismatch repair-deficient cancer. V usage is TRBV11-3 and J usage is TRBJ2-7; the D is unclear. The CDR3 bases are TGTGCCAGCAGCTTAACAGCGAACTCCTACGAGCAGTACTTC. It yields the protein CASSLTANSYEQYF.